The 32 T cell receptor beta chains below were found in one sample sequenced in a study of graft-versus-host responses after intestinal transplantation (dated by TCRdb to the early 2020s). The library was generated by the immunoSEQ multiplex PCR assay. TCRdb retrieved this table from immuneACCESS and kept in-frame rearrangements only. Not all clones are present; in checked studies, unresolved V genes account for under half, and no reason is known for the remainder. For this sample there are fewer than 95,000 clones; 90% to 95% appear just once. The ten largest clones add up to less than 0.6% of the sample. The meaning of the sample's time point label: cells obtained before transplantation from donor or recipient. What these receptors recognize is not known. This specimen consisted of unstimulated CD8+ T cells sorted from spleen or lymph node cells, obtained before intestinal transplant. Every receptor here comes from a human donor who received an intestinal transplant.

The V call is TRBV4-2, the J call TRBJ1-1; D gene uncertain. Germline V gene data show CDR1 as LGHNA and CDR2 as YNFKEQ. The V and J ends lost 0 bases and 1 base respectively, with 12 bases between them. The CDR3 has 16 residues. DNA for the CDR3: TGTGCCAGCAGCCAAGATTTTGGGCAGACGAACACTGAAGCTTTCTTT. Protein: CASSQDFGQTNTEAFF.

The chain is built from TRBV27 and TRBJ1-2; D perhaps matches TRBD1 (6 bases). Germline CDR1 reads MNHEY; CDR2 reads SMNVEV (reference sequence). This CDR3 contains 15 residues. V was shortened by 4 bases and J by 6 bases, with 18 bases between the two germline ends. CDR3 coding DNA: TGTGCCAGCAGTTACAACTCAGGGGTGGGGAATGGCTACACCTTC. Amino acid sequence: CASSYNSGVGNGYTF.

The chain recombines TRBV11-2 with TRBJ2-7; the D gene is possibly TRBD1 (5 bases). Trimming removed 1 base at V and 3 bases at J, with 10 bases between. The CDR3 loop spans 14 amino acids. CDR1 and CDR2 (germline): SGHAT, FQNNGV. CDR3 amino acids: CASSLGAQGYEQYF. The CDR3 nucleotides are TGTGCCAGCAGCTTAGGTGCGCAGGGCTACGAGCAGTACTTC.

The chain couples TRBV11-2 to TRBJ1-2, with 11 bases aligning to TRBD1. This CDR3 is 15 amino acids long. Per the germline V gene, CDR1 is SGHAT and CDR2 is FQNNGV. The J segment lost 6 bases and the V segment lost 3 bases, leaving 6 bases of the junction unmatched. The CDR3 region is CASSLPGQGGDGYTF. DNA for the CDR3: TGTGCCAGCAGCTTGCCGGGACAGGGGGGGGATGGCTACACCTTC.

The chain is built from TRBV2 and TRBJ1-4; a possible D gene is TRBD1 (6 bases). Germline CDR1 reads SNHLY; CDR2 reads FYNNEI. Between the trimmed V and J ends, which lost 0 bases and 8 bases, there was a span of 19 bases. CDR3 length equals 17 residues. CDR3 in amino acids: CASSEAYEGTGNEKLFF. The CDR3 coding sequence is TGTGCCAGCAGTGAAGCCTACGAGGGCACAGGGAACGAAAAACTGTTTTTT.

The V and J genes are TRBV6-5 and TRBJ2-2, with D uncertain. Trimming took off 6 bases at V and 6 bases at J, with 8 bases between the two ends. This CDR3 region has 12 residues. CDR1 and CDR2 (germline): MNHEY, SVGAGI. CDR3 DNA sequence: TGTGCCAGCAGCGTAGCTCCCGGGGAGCTGTTTTTT. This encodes CASSVAPGELFF.

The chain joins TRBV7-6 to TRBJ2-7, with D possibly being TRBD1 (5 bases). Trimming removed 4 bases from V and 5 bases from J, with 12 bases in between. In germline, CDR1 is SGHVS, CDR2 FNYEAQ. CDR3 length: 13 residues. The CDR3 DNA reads TGTGCCAGCAGCTGGAGTAAAGGGGACGAGCAGTACTTC. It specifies CASSWSKGDEQYF.

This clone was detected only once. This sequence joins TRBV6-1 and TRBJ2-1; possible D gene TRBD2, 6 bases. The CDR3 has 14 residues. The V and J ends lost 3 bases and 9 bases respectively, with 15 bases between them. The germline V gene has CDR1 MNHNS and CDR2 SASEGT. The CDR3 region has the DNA TGTGCCAGCAGTGACCCGGGGGTTAGTCCTGAGCAGTTCTTC. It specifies CASSDPGVSPEQFF.

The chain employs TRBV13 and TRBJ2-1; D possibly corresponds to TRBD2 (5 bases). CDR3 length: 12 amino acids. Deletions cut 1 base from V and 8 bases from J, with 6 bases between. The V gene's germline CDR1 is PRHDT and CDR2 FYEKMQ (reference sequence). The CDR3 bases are TGTGCCAGCAGCTTAGACGGGGATGAGCAGTTCTTC. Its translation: CASSLDGDEQFF.

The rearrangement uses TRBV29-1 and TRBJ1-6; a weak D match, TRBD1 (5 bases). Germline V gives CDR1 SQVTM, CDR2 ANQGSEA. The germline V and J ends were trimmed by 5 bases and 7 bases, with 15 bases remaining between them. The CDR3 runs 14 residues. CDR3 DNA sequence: TGCAGCGTTCGAGTAACCTCAGGGAATTCACCCCTCCACTTT. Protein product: CSVRVTSGNSPLHF.

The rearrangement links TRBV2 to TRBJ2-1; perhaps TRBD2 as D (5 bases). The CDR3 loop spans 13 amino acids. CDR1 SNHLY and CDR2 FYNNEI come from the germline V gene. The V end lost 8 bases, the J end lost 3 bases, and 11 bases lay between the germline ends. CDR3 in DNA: TGTGCCAGCGAGCACGGGGACTACAATGAGCAGTTCTTC. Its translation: CASEHGDYNEQFF.

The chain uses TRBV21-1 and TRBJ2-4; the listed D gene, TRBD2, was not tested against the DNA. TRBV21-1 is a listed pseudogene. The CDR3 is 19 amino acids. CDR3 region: CASTRTSEKSPLAKNIQYF. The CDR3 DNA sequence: TGTGCCAGCACTAGGACTAGCGAGAAATCCCCTCTAGCCAAAAACATTCAGTACTTC.

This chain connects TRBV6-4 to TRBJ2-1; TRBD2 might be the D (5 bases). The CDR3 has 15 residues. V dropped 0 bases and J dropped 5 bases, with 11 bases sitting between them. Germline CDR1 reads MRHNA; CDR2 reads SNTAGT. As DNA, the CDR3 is TGTGCCAGCAGTGACTCTGTAGACGGGGACAATGAGCAGTTCTTC. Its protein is CASSDSVDGDNEQFF.

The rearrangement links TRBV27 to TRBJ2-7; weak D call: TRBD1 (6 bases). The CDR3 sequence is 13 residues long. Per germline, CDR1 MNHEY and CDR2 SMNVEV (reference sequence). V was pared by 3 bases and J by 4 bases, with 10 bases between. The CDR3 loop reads CASSFARGYEQYF. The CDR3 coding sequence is TGTGCCAGCAGTTTCGCCAGGGGATACGAGCAGTACTTC.

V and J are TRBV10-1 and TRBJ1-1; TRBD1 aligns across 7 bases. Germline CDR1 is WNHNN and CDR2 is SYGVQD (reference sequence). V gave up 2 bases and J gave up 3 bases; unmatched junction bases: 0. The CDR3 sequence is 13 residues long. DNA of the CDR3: TGCGCCAGCAGTGAGGGGACAGACACTGAAGCTTTCTTT. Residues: CASSEGTDTEAFF.

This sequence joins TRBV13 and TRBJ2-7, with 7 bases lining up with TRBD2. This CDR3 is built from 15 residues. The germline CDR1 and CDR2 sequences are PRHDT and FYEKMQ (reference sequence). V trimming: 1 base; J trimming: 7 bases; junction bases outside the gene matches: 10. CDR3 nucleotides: TGTGCCAGCAGCTTAGAACTGGGGGGGACGCGGGAGCAGTACTTC. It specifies CASSLELGGTREQYF.

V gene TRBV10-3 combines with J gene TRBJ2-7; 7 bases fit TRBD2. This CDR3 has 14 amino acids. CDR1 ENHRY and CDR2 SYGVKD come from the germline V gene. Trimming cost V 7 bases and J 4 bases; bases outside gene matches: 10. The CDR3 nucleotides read TGTGCCATCACCGAGGGAGGGGCGGGTTACGAGCAGTACTTC. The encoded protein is CAITEGGAGYEQYF.

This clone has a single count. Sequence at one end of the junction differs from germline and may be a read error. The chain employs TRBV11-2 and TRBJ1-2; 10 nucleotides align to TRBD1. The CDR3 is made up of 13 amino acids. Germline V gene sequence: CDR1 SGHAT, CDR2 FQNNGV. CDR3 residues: CAGSWTGGYGYTF. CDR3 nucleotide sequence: TGTGCCGGCAGCTGGACAGGGGGCTATGGCTACACCTTC. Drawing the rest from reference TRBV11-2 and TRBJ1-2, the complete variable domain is EAGVAQSPRYKIIEKRQSVAFWCNPISGHATLYWYQQILGQGPKLLIQFQNNGVVDDSQLPKDRFSAERLKGVDSTLKIQPAKLEDSAVYLCAGSWTGGYGYTFGSGTRLTVV.

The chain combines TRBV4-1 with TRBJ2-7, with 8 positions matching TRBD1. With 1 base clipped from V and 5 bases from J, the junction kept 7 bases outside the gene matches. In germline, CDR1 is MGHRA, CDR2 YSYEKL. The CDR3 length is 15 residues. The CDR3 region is CASSQVAGGIDEQYF. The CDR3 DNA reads TGCGCCAGCAGCCAAGTTGCAGGGGGCATCGACGAGCAGTACTTC.

The CDR3 loop reads CASSQAFDEQFF. The CDR3 region has the DNA TGTGCCAGCAGCCAAGCGTTTGATGAGCAGTTCTTC. V gene TRBV4-2 combines with J gene TRBJ2-1; D is uncertain. The CDR3 covers 12 residues. Germline CDR1 LGHNA, CDR2 YNFKEQ. V lost 1 base to trimming and J lost 8 bases, with 6 bases between them.

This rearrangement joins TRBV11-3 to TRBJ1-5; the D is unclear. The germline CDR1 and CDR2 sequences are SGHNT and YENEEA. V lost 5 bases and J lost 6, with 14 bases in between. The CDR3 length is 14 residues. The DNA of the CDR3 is TGTGCCAGCAGCCCTGCCGCGGGTGGTCAGCCCCAGCATTTT. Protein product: CASSPAAGGQPQHF.

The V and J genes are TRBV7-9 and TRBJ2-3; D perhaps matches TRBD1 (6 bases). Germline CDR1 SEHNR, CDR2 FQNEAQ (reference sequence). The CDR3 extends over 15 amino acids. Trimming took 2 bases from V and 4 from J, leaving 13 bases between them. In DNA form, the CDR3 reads TGTGCCAGCAGCTTATCGACAGGTCTCGCAGATACGCAGTATTTT. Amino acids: CASSLSTGLADTQYF. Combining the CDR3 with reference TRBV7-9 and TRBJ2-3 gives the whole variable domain DTGVSQNPRHKITKRGQNVTFRCDPISEHNRLYWYRQTLGQGPEFLTYFQNEAQLEKSRLLSDRFSAERPKGSFSTLEIQRTEQGDSAMYLCASSLSTGLADTQYFGPGTRLTVL.

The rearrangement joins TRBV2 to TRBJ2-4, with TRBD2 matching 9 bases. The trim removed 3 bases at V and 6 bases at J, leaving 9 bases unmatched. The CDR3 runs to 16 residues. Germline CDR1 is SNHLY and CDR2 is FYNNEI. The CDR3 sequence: CASSESSGVKRNIQYF. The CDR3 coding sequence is TGTGCCAGCAGTGAGTCTAGCGGGGTCAAAAGAAACATTCAGTACTTC.

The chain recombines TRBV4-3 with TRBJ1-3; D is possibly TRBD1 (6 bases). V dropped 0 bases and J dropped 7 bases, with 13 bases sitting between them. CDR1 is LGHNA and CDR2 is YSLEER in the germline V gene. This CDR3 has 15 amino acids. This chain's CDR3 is CASSQDRQGLNTIYF. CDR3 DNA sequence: TGCGCCAGCAGCCAAGATCGGCAGGGGCTGAACACCATATATTTT.

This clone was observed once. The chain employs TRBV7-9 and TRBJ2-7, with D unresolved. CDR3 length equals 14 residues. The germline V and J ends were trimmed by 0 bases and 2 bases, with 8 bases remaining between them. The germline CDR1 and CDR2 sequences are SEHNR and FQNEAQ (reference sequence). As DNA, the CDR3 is TGTGCCAGCAGCTTAGCGCCACAGACCTACGAGCAGTACTTC. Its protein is CASSLAPQTYEQYF.

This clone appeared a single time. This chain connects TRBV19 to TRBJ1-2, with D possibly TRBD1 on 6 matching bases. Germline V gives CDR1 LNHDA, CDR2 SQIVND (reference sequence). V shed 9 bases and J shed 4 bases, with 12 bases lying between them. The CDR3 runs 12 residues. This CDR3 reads CASTGGAYGYTF. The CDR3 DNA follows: TGTGCCAGCACTGGGGGGGCCTATGGCTACACCTTC.

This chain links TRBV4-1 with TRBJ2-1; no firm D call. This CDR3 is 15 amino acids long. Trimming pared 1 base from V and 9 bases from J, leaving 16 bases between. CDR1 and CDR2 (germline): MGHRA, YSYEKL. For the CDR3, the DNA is TGCGCCAGCAGCCAAGTCATCAGAGGTTCTGGTGAGCAGTTCTTC. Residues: CASSQVIRGSGEQFF.

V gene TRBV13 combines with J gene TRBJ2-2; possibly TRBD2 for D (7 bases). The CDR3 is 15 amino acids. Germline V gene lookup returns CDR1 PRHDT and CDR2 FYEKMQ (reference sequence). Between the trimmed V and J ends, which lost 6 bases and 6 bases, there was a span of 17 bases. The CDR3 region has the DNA TGTGCCAGCAGGGTCTCGGGGGGCCCAGCCGGGGAGCTGTTTTTT. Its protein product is CASRVSGGPAGELFF.

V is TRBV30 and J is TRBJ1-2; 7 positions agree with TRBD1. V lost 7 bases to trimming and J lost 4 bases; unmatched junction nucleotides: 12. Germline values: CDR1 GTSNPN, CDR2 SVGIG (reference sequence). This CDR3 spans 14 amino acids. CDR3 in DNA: TGTGCCTTGCTCCCGGGACAGATCCTCTATGGCTACACCTTC. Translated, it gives CALLPGQILYGYTF.

CDR3 protein: CASSFISGGANEQFF. CDR3 bases: TGTGCCAGCAGCTTTATCAGCGGGGGGGCCAATGAGCAGTTCTTC. The rearrangement joins TRBV13 to TRBJ2-1, with TRBD2 matching 10 bases. The CDR3 totals 15 residues. V lost 3 bases to trimming and J lost 6 bases; unmatched junction nucleotides: 5. Germline V lookup: CDR1 PRHDT, CDR2 FYEKMQ (reference sequence).

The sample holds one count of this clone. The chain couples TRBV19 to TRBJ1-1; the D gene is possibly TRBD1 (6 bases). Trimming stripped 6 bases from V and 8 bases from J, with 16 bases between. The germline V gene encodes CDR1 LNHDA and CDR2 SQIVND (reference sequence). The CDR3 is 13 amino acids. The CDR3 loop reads CASSKGVRGEAFF. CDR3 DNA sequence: TGTGCCAGTAGCAAAGGTGTCAGGGGCGAAGCTTTCTTT.

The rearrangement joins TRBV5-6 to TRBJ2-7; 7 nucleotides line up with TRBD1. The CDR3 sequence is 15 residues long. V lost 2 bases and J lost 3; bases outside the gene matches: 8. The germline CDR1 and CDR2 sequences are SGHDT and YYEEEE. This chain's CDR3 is CASSFRQGMDYEQYF. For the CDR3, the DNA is TGTGCCAGCAGCTTTAGACAGGGCATGGACTACGAGCAGTACTTC.